This T cell receptor beta chain came from a study of identical twins (dated by TCRdb to 2016 to 2018). Context from the whole study: To test whether fetal clonotypes persist, this study deep-sequenced TCR alpha and beta repertoires from monozygotic twins, from unrelated adults of various ages, and from cord blood. To rule out contamination, the twin experiments were replicated at different times with different library preparation protocols.

The CDR3 runs 14 residues from the cysteine to the phenylalanine. Just the 42-base CDR3 DNA is kept, in frame starting at base 1. For CDR1 and CDR2, the germline V gene lists MNHEY and SVGEGT. Clipping removes 5 bases from V and 2 bases from J, with 4 as the unmatched junction base count. Results and caveats for the whole study, not just this receptor: Conclusions relied on cross-sectional statistical analysis, since the same donors could not be followed over many years. Abundant cord blood beta clonotypes carried fewer insertions; young adult naive repertoires showed a weaker similar trend, while memory repertoires showed none. Out-of-frame TCR alpha sharing in monozygotic twins was systematically underestimated by recombination models, whereas sharing between unrelated individuals was in agreement with the recombination models. Compared with coincidental sharing between unrelated individuals, out-of-frame TCR alpha sequences shared between twins had an excess of sequences with low generation probability. Excess twin sharing in beta out-of-frame sequences was weaker because fewer shared sequences lowered the signal-to-noise ratio. Zero-insertion analyses could be partly confounded by invariant T cells such as MAIT and iNKT, though diverse VJ usage argued against such confounding for most clonotypes.

A remark on this clonotype: What antigen it recognizes has not been identified. No qualities accompany the bases; no much larger clone lies one base away.

Every donor in the study was a healthy Caucasian. The study also sequenced three unrelated non-twin adults: a male aged 18 to 30, a male aged 50 to 59 and a female aged 50 to 59. Using Miltenyi CD45RO+ enrichment and human naive T-cell isolation kits, memory (CD45RO+) and naive T cells were isolated from PBMC. Receptor amplification or capture employed 5' RACE. Sequencing relied on an Illumina HiSeq 2000. Template switching introduced a universal primer binding site; the final cDNA contained a unique molecular identifier, enabling accurate counting of TCR cDNA molecules. Specific primers in the conserved constant-segment region were used to synthesize first-strand cDNA for TCR alpha and beta chains. To control for contamination, each cDNA library was double barcoded with a SMART-Mk sample barcode plus Illumina barcodes. TruSeq adapter sequences and Illumina sample barcodes were added in two successive PCR steps. The Illumina HiSeq platform was used with custom primers to sequence TCR alpha and beta cDNA libraries. The original methods were these. MiGEC processed the raw reads to extract unique molecular identifiers, while MiXCR was used to determine the CDR3 positions. Recombination models were inferred per individual with the repgenHMM and IGoR tools using an EM algorithm. Shared clonotype analysis was performed with the tcR package in R, normalizing sharing by the product of cloneset sizes. Out-of-frame nonproductive sequences were analyzed to study raw recombination free of thymic and clonal selection effects. TCRdb handled the public reads itself, with Q25 trimming in fastp and clone calling in MiXCR, and kept productive beta chains. All rows with the same CDR3 protein become a single entry with the most common DNA and genes. What appears here as the V and J calls and clone size reflects TCRdb's work, not the paper's. A total of approximately 670,000 distinct CDR3 sequences appear in this sample, roughly 6% of them only once. The top ten clones comprise about 2% of the sample.

The sequenced material came from naive T cells sorted from blood. Interpreted using the paper, the cell subset or site label stands for: cells isolated with a human naive T-cell isolation kit. The clonotype comes from a man between 18 and 29 years old in good health. The chain employs TRBV6-2 or TRBV6-3 and TRBJ2-7; TRBD2 aligns with 9 central bases. For the CDR3, the sequence is CASSLAGNPYEQYF. The sequenced DNA: TGTGCCAGCAGTCTAGCGGGGAATCCCTACGAGCAGTACTTC.